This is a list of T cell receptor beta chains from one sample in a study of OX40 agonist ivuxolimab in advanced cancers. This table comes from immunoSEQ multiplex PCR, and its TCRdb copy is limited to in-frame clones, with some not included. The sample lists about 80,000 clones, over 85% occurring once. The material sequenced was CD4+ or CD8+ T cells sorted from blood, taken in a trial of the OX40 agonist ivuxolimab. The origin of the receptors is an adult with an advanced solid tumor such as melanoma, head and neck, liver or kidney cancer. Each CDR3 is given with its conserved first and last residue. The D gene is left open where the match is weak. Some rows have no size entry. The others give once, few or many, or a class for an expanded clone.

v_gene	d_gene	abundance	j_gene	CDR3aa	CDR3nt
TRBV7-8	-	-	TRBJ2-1	CASSLNGATYNEQFF	TGTGCCAGCAGCTTAAACGGGGCTACCTACAATGAGCAGTTCTTC
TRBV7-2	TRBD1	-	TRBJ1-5	CASSALTGEGNQPQHF	TGTGCCAGCAGCGCATTGACAGGGGAGGGGAATCAGCCCCAGCATTTT
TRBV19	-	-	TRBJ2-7	CASRQAFSITPYEQYF	TGTGCCAGTCGACAGGCCTTCTCCATAACACCCTACGAGCAGTACTTC
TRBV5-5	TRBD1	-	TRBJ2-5	CASSVDRPETQYF	TGTGCCAGCAGCGTGGACAGGCCGGAGACCCAGTACTTC
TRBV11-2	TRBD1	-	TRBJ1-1	CASSQRDRGYTEAFF	TGTGCCAGCAGCCAACGCGACAGGGGATACACTGAAGCTTTCTTT
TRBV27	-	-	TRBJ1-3	CASSARWPATGNTIYF	TGTGCCAGCAGTGCCAGATGGCCGGCGACGGGAAACACCATATATTTT
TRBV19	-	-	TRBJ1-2	CASTLSGNYGYTF	TGTGCCAGTACCCTCTCAGGCAACTATGGCTACACCTTC
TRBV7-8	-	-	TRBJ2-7	CASSLADGSLGEQYF	TGTGCCAGCAGCTTAGCGGACGGGAGTCTAGGGGAGCAGTACTTC
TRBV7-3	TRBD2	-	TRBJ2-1	CASSLSPRLAGGPPEQFF	TGTGCCAGCAGCTTAAGCCCGCGGCTAGCGGGAGGGCCGCCCGAGCAGTTCTTC
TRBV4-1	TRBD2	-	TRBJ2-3	CASSQESLAGGPRDTQYF	TGCGCCAGCAGCCAAGAATCGTTAGCGGGAGGGCCTAGAGATACGCAGTATTTT
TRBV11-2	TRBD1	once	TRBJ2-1	CASSLAPGQGYEQFF	TGTGCCAGCAGTCTTGCACCGGGACAGGGGTATGAGCAGTTCTTC
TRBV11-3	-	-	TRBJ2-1	CASSPRDGSYNEQFF	TGTGCCAGCAGCCCCCGGGACGGGAGCTACAATGAGCAGTTCTTC
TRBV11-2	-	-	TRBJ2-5	CASSLVPTQETQYF	TGTGCCAGCAGCTTAGTCCCAACCCAAGAGACCCAGTACTTC
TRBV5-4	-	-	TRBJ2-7	CASSGDVRRMGQYF	TGTGCCAGCAGCGGGGACGTAAGACGTATGGGGCAGTACTTC
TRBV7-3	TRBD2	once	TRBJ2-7	CASSFESGLAATYEQYF	TGTGCCAGCAGCTTCGAATCGGGACTAGCGGCAACCTACGAGCAGTACTTC
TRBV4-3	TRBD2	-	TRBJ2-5	CASSQDPTLAGGETQYF	TGCGCCAGCAGCCAAGATCCCACGCTAGCGGGAGGGGAGACCCAGTACTTC
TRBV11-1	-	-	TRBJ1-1	CASSFSGLGTEAFF	TGTGCCAGCAGCTTTTCAGGGCTCGGCACTGAAGCTTTCTTT
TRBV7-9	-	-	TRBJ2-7	CASSSEDRTYEQYF	TGTGCCAGCAGCTCTGAGGACCGAACCTACGAGCAGTACTTC
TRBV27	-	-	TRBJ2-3	CASSPGWGFTDTQYF	TGTGCCAGCTCTCCGGGGTGGGGCTTCACAGATACGCAGTATTTT
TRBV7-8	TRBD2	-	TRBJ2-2	CASSFLLAGVSTGELFF	TGTGCCAGCAGCTTTTTACTAGCGGGAGTTAGTACCGGGGAGCTGTTTTTT
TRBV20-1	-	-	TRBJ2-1	CSAIETSLIF	TGCAGTGCTATAGAAACTAGCTTGATCTTC
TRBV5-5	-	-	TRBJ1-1	CASSPGLSLMNTEAFF	TGTGCCAGCAGCCCCGGTCTCTCCTTGATGAACACTGAAGCTTTCTTT
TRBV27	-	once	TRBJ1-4	CASSLGATNEKLFF	TGTGCCAGCAGTTTAGGTGCAACTAATGAAAAACTGTTTTTT
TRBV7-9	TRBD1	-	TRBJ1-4	CASSSWGSGQVGGEKLFF	TGTGCCAGCAGCTCCTGGGGAAGCGGACAGGTCGGGGGTGAAAAACTGTTTTTT
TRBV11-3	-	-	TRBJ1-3	CASSIGSGNTIYF	TGTGCCAGCAGCATAGGCTCTGGAAACACCATATATTTT
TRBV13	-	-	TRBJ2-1	CASSHTGFSSYNEQFF	TGTGCCAGCAGCCATACCGGGTTTAGCTCCTACAATGAGCAGTTCTTC
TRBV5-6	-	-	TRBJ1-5	CASSHGPGPDQPQHF	TGTGCCAGCAGCCACGGGCCAGGGCCAGATCAGCCCCAGCATTTT
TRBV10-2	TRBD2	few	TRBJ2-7	CASSEWDYSEQYF	TGCGCCAGCAGTGAGTGGGACTATTCCGAGCAGTACTTC
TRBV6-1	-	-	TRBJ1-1	CASSDLSNTEAFF	TGTGCCAGCAGTGACCTTTCGAACACTGAAGCTTTCTTT
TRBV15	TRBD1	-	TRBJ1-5	CATSRLTGDQPQHF	TGTGCCACCAGCAGATTGACAGGGGACCAGCCCCAGCATTTT
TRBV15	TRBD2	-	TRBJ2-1	CATSGLPSGIYNEQFF	TGTGCCACCAGCGGACTTCCTAGCGGGATATACAATGAGCAGTTCTTC
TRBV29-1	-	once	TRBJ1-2	CSVDPFGQTNYGYTF	TGCAGCGTTGATCCCTTCGGACAGACTAACTATGGCTACACCTTC
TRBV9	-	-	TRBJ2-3	CASSVPPDHGDTQYF	TGTGCCAGCAGCGTACCACCGGACCACGGAGATACGCAGTATTTT
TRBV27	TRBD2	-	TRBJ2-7	CASSFPGGGARLAAYEQYF	TGTGCCAGCAGTTTCCCCGGGGGGGGCGCGAGACTAGCGGCCTACGAGCAGTACTTC
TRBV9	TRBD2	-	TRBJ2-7	CASSPSGRYYEQYF	TGTGCCAGCAGTCCTAGCGGGAGGTACTACGAGCAGTACTTC
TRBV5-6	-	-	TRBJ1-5	CASSLYGSNQPQHF	TGTGCCAGCAGCTTATATGGTAGCAATCAGCCCCAGCATTTT
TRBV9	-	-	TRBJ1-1	CASSQPGTNTEAFF	TGTGCCAGCAGCCAACCAGGGACGAACACTGAAGCTTTCTTT
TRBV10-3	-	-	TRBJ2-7	CAISESIRQFPYEQYF	TGTGCCATCAGTGAGTCGATCAGACAGTTCCCATACGAGCAGTACTTC
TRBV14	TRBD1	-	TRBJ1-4	CASSPDRDRGKLFF	TGTGCCAGCAGCCCCGACAGGGATAGGGGAAAACTGTTTTTT
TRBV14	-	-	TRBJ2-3	CASSLKFDSSTDTQYF	TGTGCCAGCAGCCTAAAGTTCGACAGTAGCACAGATACGCAGTATTTT
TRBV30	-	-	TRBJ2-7	CAWSEDAPGQYF	TGTGCCTGGAGTGAGGACGCGCCGGGGCAGTACTTC
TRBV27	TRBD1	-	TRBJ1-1	CASTQGTGSNTEAFF	TGTGCCAGCACTCAGGGGACAGGGTCGAACACTGAAGCTTTCTTT
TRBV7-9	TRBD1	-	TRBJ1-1	CASSPWGQGRKDTEAFF	TGTGCCAGCAGCCCCTGGGGACAGGGGAGGAAGGACACTGAAGCTTTCTTT